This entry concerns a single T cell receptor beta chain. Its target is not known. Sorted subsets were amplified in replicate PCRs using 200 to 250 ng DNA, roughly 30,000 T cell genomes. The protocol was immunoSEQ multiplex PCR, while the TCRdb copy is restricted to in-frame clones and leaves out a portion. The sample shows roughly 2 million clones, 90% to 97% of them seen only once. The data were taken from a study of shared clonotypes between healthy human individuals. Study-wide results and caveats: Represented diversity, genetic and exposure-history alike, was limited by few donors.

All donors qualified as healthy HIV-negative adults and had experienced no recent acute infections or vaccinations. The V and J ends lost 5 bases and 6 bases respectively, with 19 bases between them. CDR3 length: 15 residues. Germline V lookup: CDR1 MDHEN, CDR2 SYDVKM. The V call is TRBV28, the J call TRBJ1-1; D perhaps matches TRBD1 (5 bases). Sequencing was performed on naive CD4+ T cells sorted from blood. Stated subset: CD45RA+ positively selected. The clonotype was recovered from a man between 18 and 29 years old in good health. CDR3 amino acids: CASSTNYDRQPEAFF. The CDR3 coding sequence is TGTGCCAGCAGTACAAACTATGACAGACAGCCTGAAGCTTTCTTT.